Described below is a single TCR beta chain sequence and its context. From germline, CDR1 is SGHDT and CDR2 YYEEEE. Trimming removed 2 bases from V and 3 bases from J, with 8 bases in between. The CDR3 is 13 residues long. The sample is drawn from a study of blood T cell repertoires in COVID-19. Study background: Acute and convalescent COVID-19 samples came from the United States, Italy and Spain.

In the source study's methods: Reference gene primer amplification gave estimated nucleated cell counts. Method: immunoSEQ multiplex PCR; TCRdb's copy keeps in-frame clones and lacks some. That table supplies the V and J calls and clone size; D and trimming were determined from the DNA. This table has some 460,000 clones, roughly 89% appearing once. The chain employs TRBV5-6 and TRBJ1-2; D unresolved. The sequence derives from a woman between 25 and 40 years old with acute or convalescent COVID-19. The sequencing sample was made of peripheral blood. The CDR3 here is CASSLLQDYGYTF. CDR3 sequence (DNA): TGTGCCAGCAGCTTACTTCAGGACTATGGCTACACCTTC.